What follows are 24 T cell receptor beta chains derived from one specimen sequenced in a study of metastatic and nonmetastatic thyroid tumors. All patients were treatment-naive before thyroid surgery. TCRdb re-analyzed the PCR reads using MiXCR. This table has tens of thousands of clones, approximately 17% appearing once. The sequencing sample was made of blood. All receptors derive from a female donor with papillary thyroid cancer or a benign thyroid nodule (not recorded which). Some clones in this sample may be carry-over from other donors' samples.

This clone was seen at least ten times. This rearrangement joins TRBV20-1 to TRBJ2-7; D uncertain. The CDR3 is made up of 13 amino acids. V was cut by 3 bases and J by 0 bases, with 9 bases left in between. Germline-derived CDR1 and CDR2 are DFQATT and SNEGSKA (reference sequence). CDR3 protein: CSASWENSYEQYF. The CDR3 region has the DNA TGCAGTGCTAGCTGGGAAAACTCCTACGAGCAGTACTTC.

In this sample, this clone turned up many times. The genes are TRBV27 and TRBJ2-7, with 8 bases lining up with TRBD1. Germline-derived CDR1 and CDR2 are MNHEY and SMNVEV (reference sequence). The CDR3 is 12 residues long. V was pared by 5 bases and J by 3 bases, with 0 bases of the junction left unmatched. The CDR3 loop is CASSTGGYEQYF. The CDR3 bases are TGTGCCAGCAGTACAGGGGGCTACGAGCAGTACTTC.

V and J are TRBV20-1 and TRBJ2-1; D ambiguous. V gave up 3 bases and J gave up 5 bases, with 8 bases separating them. The CDR3 is 12 residues long. Germline V gives CDR1 DFQATT, CDR2 SNEGSKA (reference sequence). This chain's CDR3 is CSARWAHNEQFF. The DNA of the CDR3 is TGCAGTGCTAGGTGGGCACACAATGAGCAGTTCTTC.

This clone showed up many times. The rearrangement links TRBV5-6 to TRBJ2-1; D is perhaps TRBD1 (5 bases). From germline, CDR1 is SGHDT and CDR2 YYEEEE. The CDR3 sequence is 14 residues long. V lost 1 base, J lost 6 bases, and 11 bases lay in between. This CDR3 is CASSLQGEGNEQFF. CDR3 nucleotide sequence: TGTGCCAGCAGCTTGCAGGGTGAAGGCAATGAGCAGTTCTTC.

In its sample, this clone was seen many times. The J gene is TRBJ2-1, the V gene TRBV7-6, with 7 positions matching TRBD2. The germline V gene has CDR1 SGHVS and CDR2 FNYEAQ. Trimming cost V 1 base and J 5 bases; bases outside gene matches: 2. The CDR3 is 14 residues long. CDR3 in DNA: TGTGCCAGCAGCTTAGTGCGGGAGCACAATGAGCAGTTCTTC. This sequence encodes CASSLVREHNEQFF.

In its sample, this clone was seen many times. The CDR3 bases are TGTGCCTGGAGTCGGGGGCTCAACACTGAAGCTTTCTTT. Its protein is CAWSRGLNTEAFF. This chain connects TRBV30 to TRBJ1-1, with D possibly being TRBD1 (6 bases). The CDR3 extends over 13 amino acids. The germline V gene encodes CDR1 GTSNPN and CDR2 SVGIG (reference sequence). Trimming stripped 2 bases from V and 2 bases from J, with 9 bases between.

This clone appeared many times. V usage is TRBV4-1 and J usage is TRBJ2-3, with a possible D match to TRBD2 (5 bases). V shed 2 bases and J shed 0 bases, with 9 bases lying between them. CDR1 and CDR2 from the germline V gene are MGHRA and YSYEKL. The CDR3 contains 15 residues. The CDR3 nucleotides are TGCGCCAGCAGCCAACACACTAGTAGCACAGATACGCAGTATTTT. Translated, it gives CASSQHTSSTDTQYF.

The rearrangement uses TRBV6-1 and TRBJ1-5; D is unclear. V lost 5 bases to trimming and J lost 7 bases, with 12 bases between them. Germline CDR1 and CDR2: MNHNS and SASEGT. The CDR3 is made up of 13 amino acids. The DNA of the CDR3 is TGTGCCAGCAGTTTGCTAGTTTCCCAGCCCCAGCATTTT. Residues: CASSLLVSQPQHF.

The chain uses TRBV20-1 and TRBJ2-7; 13 bases map to TRBD2. J was trimmed by 4 bases and V by 1 base; bases with no gene match: 10. Germline V gives CDR1 DFQATT, CDR2 SNEGSKA (reference sequence). This CDR3 has 17 residues. This chain's CDR3 is CSARVRWTSGSSYEQYF. CDR3 bases: TGCAGTGCTAGAGTCCGTTGGACTAGCGGGAGTTCGTACGAGCAGTACTTC.

V is TRBV30 and J is TRBJ1-2; 7 positions agree with TRBD1. The CDR3 loop spans 13 amino acids. The V gene end was trimmed by 8 bases and the J gene end by 9 bases; junction bases not matched to a gene: 15. The germline gives CDR1 GTSNPN, CDR2 SVGIG (reference sequence). CDR3 region: CAREKGALYCYTF. The DNA of the CDR3 is TGTGCCCGGGAAAAGGGGGCTTTGTATTGCTACACCTTC. Looking up the rest from reference TRBV30 and TRBJ1-2 gives the full variable domain: SQTIHQWPATLVQPVGSPLSLECTVEGTSNPNLYWYRQAAGRGLQLLFYSVGIGQISSEVPQNLSASRPQDRQFILSSKKLLLSDSGFYLCAREKGALYCYTFGSGTRLTVV.

This clone showed up just a few times. V is TRBV24-1 and J is TRBJ2-7, with D unresolved. Per germline, CDR1 KGHDR and CDR2 SFDVKD. V lost 10 bases and J lost 7, with 13 bases in between. The CDR3 sequence is 11 residues long. CDR3 loop: CATIDLGEQYF. CDR3 nucleotide sequence: TGTGCCACTATTGATTTGGGGGAGCAGTACTTC.

This clone was found many times. The chain combines TRBV5-1 with TRBJ2-1, with D possibly TRBD2 on 6 matching bases. V was cut by 7 bases and J by 0 bases, with 14 bases left in between. The CDR3 consists of 15 residues. Germline V gene sequence: CDR1 SGHRS, CDR2 YFSETQ. CDR3: CASRAGPSSYNEQFF. The CDR3 bases are TGCGCCAGCCGGGCGGGGCCGAGCTCCTACAATGAGCAGTTCTTC.

Points on this clone: Germline and junction disagree at one end, which may indicate a read error. CDR3 DNA: TGTGCCAGCAGCAGGCGATTCTACGAGCAGTGCTTC. It codes for CASSRRFYEQCF. The chain combines TRBV2 with TRBJ2-7; D is unclear. The CDR3 runs 12 residues. Germline V gives CDR1 SNHLY, CDR2 FYNNEI.

This clone came up many times. A much larger clone lies a single base off, so this may be a read error. The missing conserved phenylalanine or tryptophan at the end of this CDR3 makes a read error likely. The same CDR3 can be traced to other DNA sequences in this sample. The chain recombines TRBV20-1 with TRBJ1-1; perhaps TRBD1 as D (6 bases). Per germline, CDR1 DFQATT and CDR2 SNEGSKA (reference sequence). There are 14 residues in the CDR3. V dropped 6 bases and J dropped 2 bases, with 16 bases sitting between them. CDR3 DNA: TGCAGTGCCTTAAGGGGGTCGGGAAACACTGAAGCTTTCTCT. Translated: CSALRGSGNTEAFS.

This chain joins TRBV6-1 and TRBJ1-2, with 7 bases that match TRBD1. The V segment lost 2 bases and the J segment 6 bases; nucleotides outside the gene matches: 6. Per germline, CDR1 MNHNS and CDR2 SASEGT. This CDR3 has 14 amino acids. DNA for the CDR3: TGTGCCAGCAGTGAAATGGACAGGTCCCATGGCTACACCTTC. Its translation: CASSEMDRSHGYTF.

This clone has a count of ten or more. The rearrangement joins TRBV7-8 to TRBJ1-3, with D tentatively TRBD1 (5 bases). The CDR3 loop spans 18 amino acids. Looked up from germline, CDR1 is SGHVS and CDR2 is FQNEAQ. V lost 5 bases and J lost 0, with 20 bases in between. The CDR3 is CASSPTVGRASSGNTIYF. CDR3 nucleotide sequence: TGTGCCAGCAGCCCTACAGTGGGCAGGGCCTCCTCTGGAAACACCATATATTTT. Looking up the rest from reference TRBV7-8 and TRBJ1-3 gives the full variable domain: GAGVSQSPRYKVAKRGQDVALRCDPISGHVSLFWYQQALGQGPEFLTYFQNEAQLDKSGLPSDRFFAERPEGSVSTLKIQRTQQEDSAVYLCASSPTVGRASSGNTIYFGEGSWLTVV.

This clone was seen many times. The J gene is TRBJ2-5, the V gene TRBV27, with D possibly being TRBD1 or TRBD2 (5 bases each). Trimming pared 9 bases from V and 0 bases from J, leaving 17 bases between. The CDR3 is 15 residues long. Germline V CDR1 and CDR2: MNHEY, SMNVEV (reference sequence). CDR3 in amino acids: CASARTEGYQETQYF. In DNA form, the CDR3 reads TGTGCCAGTGCAAGGACCGAGGGGTACCAAGAGACCCAGTACTTC.

By sample fraction, this clone is medium-sized. This chain joins TRBV24-1 and TRBJ2-7; 10 bases fit TRBD2. This CDR3 comprises 16 residues. V lost 3 bases, J lost 2 bases, and 6 bases stayed unmatched. The germline gives CDR1 KGHDR, CDR2 SFDVKD. The CDR3 spells CATSDSGTSDPYEQYF. DNA of the CDR3: TGTGCCACCAGTGATAGCGGGACTAGCGACCCCTACGAGCAGTACTTC.

This clone was seen more than once but under ten times. One end of the junction is discordant with germline, which a read error may explain. The chain carries TRBV30 and TRBJ2-7, with D maybe TRBD2 (5 bases). The CDR3 extends over 14 amino acids. CDR1 and CDR2 (germline): GTSNPN, SVGIG (reference sequence). The CDR3 DNA reads TGTGCCCGGAGGCCGACATGGGGTTCTTGGGAGCAGTACTTC. This encodes CARRPTWGSWEQYF.

Ten or more counts support this clone. This chain links TRBV28 with TRBJ2-1; a possible D gene is TRBD1 (5 bases). The V and J ends lost 6 bases and 0 bases respectively, with 18 bases between them. In germline, CDR1 is MDHEN, CDR2 SYDVKM. This CDR3 has 17 amino acids. The DNA of the CDR3 is TGTGCCAGCAGGGCAGACCGGTGGGGCAGCTCCTACAATGAGCAGTTCTTC. Its translation: CASRADRWGSSYNEQFF.

This clone was detected many times. V and J are TRBV12-3 or TRBV12-4 and TRBJ2-1; maybe TRBD2 (6 bases). Trimming pared 6 bases from V and 7 bases from J, leaving 13 bases between. The CDR3 has 13 residues. CDR3 amino acids: CASRTSVGNEQFF. CDR3 in DNA: TGTGCCAGCAGGACTAGTGTGGGGAATGAGCAGTTCTTC.

This clone was seen at least ten times. The chain links TRBV30 to TRBJ2-1, with TRBD2 matching over 9 bases. V dropped 5 bases and J dropped 0; count of bases not matched to a gene: 8. Germline V gene lookup returns CDR1 GTSNPN and CDR2 SVGIG (reference sequence). There are 16 residues in the CDR3. The CDR3 region is CAWARDSGSSYNEQFF. As DNA, the CDR3 is TGTGCCTGGGCCCGAGATAGCGGGAGCTCCTACAATGAGCAGTTCTTC.

This clone is medium-sized in the sample. This sample also contains other DNA sequences that code for the same CDR3. The CDR3: CASSLVWGSGANVLTF. In DNA form, the CDR3 reads TGTGCCAGCAGCTTAGTATGGGGTTCTGGGGCCAACGTCCTGACTTTC. The rearrangement joins TRBV11-3 to TRBJ2-6; no definite D call. Deletions cut 1 base from V and 1 base from J, with 8 bases between. The CDR3 is 16 residues long. Germline CDR1 reads SGHNT; CDR2 reads YENEEA.

This clone came up many times. The chain employs TRBV4-2 and TRBJ2-1, with no clear D. The V and J ends lost 0 bases and 7 bases respectively, with 4 bases between them. CDR3 length: 12 amino acids. Germline V gives CDR1 LGHNA, CDR2 YNFKEQ. CDR3 nucleotides: TGTGCCAGCAGCCAAGACCCGAATGAGCAGTTCTTC. Encoded protein: CASSQDPNEQFF.